The source of this T cell receptor (beta chain) is a study of T-cell reconstitution after alpha-beta-depleted transplantation in children. For TCRbeta, the library was prepared with unique molecular identifiers. Using its own MiXCR run on the PCR reads, TCRdb lists one record per CDR3 protein. This sample carries some 280,000 distinct CDR3 sequences, 9.9% of them seen once, and the ten largest clones take about 9.5%. The CDR3 has 13 residues. The germline V and J ends were trimmed by 4 bases and 5 bases, with 12 bases remaining between them. Per the germline V gene, CDR1 is SGDLS and CDR2 is YYNGEE. This clonotype came up a few times.

The J gene is TRBJ2-5, the V gene TRBV9; D not resolved. The source of this sequence is a human donor who donated a stem cell graft to a child with SCID. The sequences come from PBMCs from the stem cell graft donor, collected from the stem cell graft. Written as DNA, the CDR3 is TGTGCCAGCAGCCCCTTTAGCAGGGAGACCCAGTACTTC. This gives the protein CASSPFSRETQYF.